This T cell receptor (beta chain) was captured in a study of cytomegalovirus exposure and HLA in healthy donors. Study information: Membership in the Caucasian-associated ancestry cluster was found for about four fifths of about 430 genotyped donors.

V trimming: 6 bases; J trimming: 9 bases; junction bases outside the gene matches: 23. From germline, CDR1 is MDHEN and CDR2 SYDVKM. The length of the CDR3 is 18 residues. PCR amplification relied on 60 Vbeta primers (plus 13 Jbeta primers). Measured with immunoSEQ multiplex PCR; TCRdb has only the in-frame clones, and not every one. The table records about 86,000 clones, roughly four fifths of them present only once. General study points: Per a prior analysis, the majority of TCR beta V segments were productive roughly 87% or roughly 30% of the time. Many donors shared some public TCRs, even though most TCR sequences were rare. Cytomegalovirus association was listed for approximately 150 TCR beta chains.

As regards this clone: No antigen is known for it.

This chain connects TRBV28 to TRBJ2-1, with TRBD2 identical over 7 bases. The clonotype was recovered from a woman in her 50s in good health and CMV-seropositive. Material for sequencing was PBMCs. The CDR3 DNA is TGTGCCAGCAGATCCCTCGGGCTAAGGGGACTAATTATAATTGAGCAGTTCTTC. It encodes CASRSLGLRGLIIIEQFF.